Listed below are T cell receptor beta chains from one sample, sequenced in a study of identifying expanded T cells in peripheral blood. Sequencing used immunoSEQ multiplex PCR; TCRdb keeps in-frame clones, though not all of them. This table holds approximately 110,000 clones, 85% to 90% found once. Sequencing was done on a sample of blood. The receptors derive from a person between 18 and 70 years old in good health. Each CDR3 is given with its conserved first and last residue. D genes are given only for firm matches. Size is omitted from some rows. Given values are once, few, many or a class for expanded clones.

v_gene	d_gene	abundance	j_gene	CDR3aa	CDR3nt
TRBV27	-	-	TRBJ2-2	CASSLSLFLPTGELFF	TGTGCCAGCAGTTTATCTCTCTTTTTGCCCACCGGGGAGCTGTTTTTT
TRBV5-6	-	-	TRBJ2-3	CASSFGNTQYF	TGTGCCAGCAGCTTCGGGAACACGCAGTATTTT
TRBV5-1	-	few	TRBJ2-2	CASNQGVANTGELFF	TGCGCCAGCAACCAGGGCGTAGCGAACACCGGGGAGCTGTTTTTT
TRBV11-3	-	-	TRBJ2-2	CASSLRGNTGELFF	TGTGCCAGCAGCTTGAGGGGTAACACCGGGGAGCTGTTTTTT
TRBV11-1	-	-	TRBJ1-1	CASSLSSEAFF	TGTGCCAGCAGCTTATCTAGTGAAGCTTTCTTT
TRBV6-5	TRBD1	-	TRBJ2-7	CASTRDSPYEQYF	TGTGCCAGCACCCGGGACAGTCCCTACGAGCAGTACTTC
TRBV9	TRBD2	-	TRBJ2-5	CASSARGAGGQETQYF	TGTGCCAGCAGCGCGCGGGGGGCGGGCGGTCAAGAGACCCAGTACTTC
TRBV7-2	-	-	TRBJ2-2	CASSRKYRAANTGELFF	TGTGCCAGCAGCCGGAAGTACAGGGCCGCGAACACCGGGGAGCTGTTTTTT
TRBV5-6	-	once	TRBJ2-3	CASSLAVSLSVTDTQYF	TGTGCCAGCAGCTTGGCGGTCTCCCTGTCCGTCACAGATACGCAGTATTTT
TRBV7-9	-	-	TRBJ2-5	CASTLGTASRETQYF	TGTGCCAGCACCCTAGGTACGGCCTCTAGGGAGACCCAGTACTTC
TRBV29-1	TRBD2	once	TRBJ2-7	CSVVPSGGAYEQYF	TGCAGCGTTGTCCCCAGCGGGGGGGCTTACGAGCAGTACTTC
TRBV7-9	-	-	TRBJ2-1	CASSPMTGEQFF	TGTGCCAGCAGCCCGATGACAGGAGAGCAGTTCTTC
TRBV28	TRBD2	-	TRBJ2-1	CAANRASGGNEQFF	TGTGCCGCCAACAGGGCTAGCGGGGGTAATGAGCAGTTCTTC
TRBV30	-	-	TRBJ2-6	CAWSGRGHTPTMLTF	TGTGCCTGGAGTGGGAGGGGACACACCCCCACAATGTTGACTTTC
TRBV11-3	TRBD2	-	TRBJ2-1	CASSLDQGGTTVSPEQFF	TGTGCCAGCAGCTTAGATCAGGGTGGGACTACGGTTTCTCCTGAGCAGTTCTTC